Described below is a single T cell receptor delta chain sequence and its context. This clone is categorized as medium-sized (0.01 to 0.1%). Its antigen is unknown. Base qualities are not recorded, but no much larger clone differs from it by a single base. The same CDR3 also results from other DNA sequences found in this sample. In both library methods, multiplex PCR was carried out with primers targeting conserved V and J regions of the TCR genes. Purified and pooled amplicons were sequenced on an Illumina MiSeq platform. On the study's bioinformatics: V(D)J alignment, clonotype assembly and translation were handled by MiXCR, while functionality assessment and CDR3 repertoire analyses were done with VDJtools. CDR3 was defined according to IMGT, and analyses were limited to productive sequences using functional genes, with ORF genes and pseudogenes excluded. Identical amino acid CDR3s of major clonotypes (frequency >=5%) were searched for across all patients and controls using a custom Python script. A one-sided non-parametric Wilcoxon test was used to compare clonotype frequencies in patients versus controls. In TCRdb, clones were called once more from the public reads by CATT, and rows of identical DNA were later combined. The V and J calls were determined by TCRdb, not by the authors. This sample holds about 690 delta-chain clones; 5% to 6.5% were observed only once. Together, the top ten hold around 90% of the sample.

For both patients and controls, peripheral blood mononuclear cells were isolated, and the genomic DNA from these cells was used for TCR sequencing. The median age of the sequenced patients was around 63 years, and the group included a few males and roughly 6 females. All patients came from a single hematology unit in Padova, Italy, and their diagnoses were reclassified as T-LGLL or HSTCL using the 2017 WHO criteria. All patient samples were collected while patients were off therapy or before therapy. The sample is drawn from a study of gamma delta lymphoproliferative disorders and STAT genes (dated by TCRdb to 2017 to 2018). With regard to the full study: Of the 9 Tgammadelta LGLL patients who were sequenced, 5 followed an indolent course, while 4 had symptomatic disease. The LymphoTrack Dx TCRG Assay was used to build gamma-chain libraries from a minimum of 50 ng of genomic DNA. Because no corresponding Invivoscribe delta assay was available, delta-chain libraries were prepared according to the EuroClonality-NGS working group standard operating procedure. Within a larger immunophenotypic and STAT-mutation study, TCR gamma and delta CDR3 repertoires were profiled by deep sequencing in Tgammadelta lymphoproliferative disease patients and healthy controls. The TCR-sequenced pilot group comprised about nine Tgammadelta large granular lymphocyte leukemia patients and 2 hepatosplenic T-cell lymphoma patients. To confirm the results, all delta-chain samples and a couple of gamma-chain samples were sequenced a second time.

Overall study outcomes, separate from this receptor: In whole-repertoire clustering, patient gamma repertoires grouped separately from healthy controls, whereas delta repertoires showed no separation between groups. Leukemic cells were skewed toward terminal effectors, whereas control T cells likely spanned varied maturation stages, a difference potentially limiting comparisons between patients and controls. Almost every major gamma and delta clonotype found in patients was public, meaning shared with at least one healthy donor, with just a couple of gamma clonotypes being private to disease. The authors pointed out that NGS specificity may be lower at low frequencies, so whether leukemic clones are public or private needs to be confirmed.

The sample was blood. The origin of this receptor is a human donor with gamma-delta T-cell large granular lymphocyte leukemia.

The CDR3 region: CACDTLGDGDKLIF. The DNA sequence is as follows: TGTGCCTGTGACACACTGGGGGATGGCGATAAACTCATCTTT. The chain employs TRDV2 and TRDJ1, and TRDD3 aligns with 10 junction nucleotides. Germline trimming: 1 base from V, 4 bases from J; junction bases outside gene matches: 2. From its cysteine to its phenylalanine, the CDR3 spans 14 amino acids. The entry retains the CDR3 DNA only, 42 bases that are in frame from base 1. As encoded in the germline V gene, CDR1 is GEAIGNYY while CDR2 is EKD.